This is a list of T cell receptor beta chains from one sample in a study of tumor and adjacent non-tumor tissue in lung cancer. MiXCR was run by TCRdb on the multiplex PCR reads, yielding one entry per CDR3 protein. The sample shows more than 75,000 distinct CDR3 sequences, 80% of them seen only once. Specimen: lung tumor tissue. These receptors were taken from a woman aged 45-60 years with non-small cell lung cancer. Each CDR3 is given with its conserved first and last residue. D genes are given only for firm matches. Not all rows give a size; the values are once, few, many and, for expanded clones, a class.

v_gene: TRBV4-1; abundance: -; d_gene: -; j_gene: TRBJ2-7; CDR3aa: CASSQMATSYEQYF; CDR3nt: TGCGCCAGCAGCCAAATGGCGACTAGCTACGAGCAGTACTTC
v_gene: TRBV6-2/TRBV6-3; abundance: -; d_gene: -; j_gene: TRBJ1-5; CDR3aa: CASASRGLGYQPHHF; CDR3nt: TGTGCCAGTGCGAGCCGGGGACTGGGTTATCAGCCCCATCATTTT
v_gene: TRBV6-5; abundance: -; d_gene: -; j_gene: TRBJ2-2; CDR3aa: CASSYSTSQHGELFF; CDR3nt: TGTGCCAGCAGTTACTCGACTAGTCAGCACGGGGAGCTGTTTTTT
v_gene: TRBV6-1; abundance: -; d_gene: -; j_gene: TRBJ2-3; CDR3aa: CANSDVVSTDKQYF; CDR3nt: TGTGCCAACAGTGACGTAGTTAGCACAGATAAGCAGTATTTT
v_gene: TRBV12-3/TRBV12-4; abundance: -; d_gene: -; j_gene: TRBJ2-3; CDR3aa: CASSFTGGGQSQYF; CDR3nt: TGTGCCAGCAGTTTTACAGGGGGGGGCCAGTCCCAGTATTTT
v_gene: TRBV28; abundance: -; d_gene: -; j_gene: TRBJ2-7; CDR3aa: CASILHSGRTFEQYF; CDR3nt: TGTGCCAGCATCCTCCACAGTGGAAGAACCTTCGAGCAGTATTTC
v_gene: TRBV11-2; abundance: few; d_gene: TRBD2; j_gene: TRBJ2-1; CDR3aa: CARSLESGLAGVDKQFF; CDR3nt: TGTGCCAGGAGCTTAGAGTCGGGACTAGCGGGAGTCGATAAGCAGTTCTTC
v_gene: TRBV11-2; abundance: -; d_gene: -; j_gene: TRBJ2-2; CDR3aa: CTSSLERLGGELFF; CDR3nt: TGTACCAGCAGCTTAGAACGATTAGGTGGGGAGCTGTTTTTT
v_gene: TRBV6-1; abundance: -; d_gene: -; j_gene: TRBJ2-3; CDR3aa: CASSVSSRSIDTQYF; CDR3nt: TGTGCCAGCAGTGTTAGTAGCAGGAGTATAGATACGCAGTATTTT
v_gene: TRBV29-1; abundance: few; d_gene: -; j_gene: TRBJ2-2; CDR3aa: CSVILAQEDGGLFF; CDR3nt: TGCAGCGTGATATTAGCACAGGAGGACGGGGGGCTGTTTTTT
v_gene: TRBV7-2; abundance: few; d_gene: -; j_gene: TRBJ1-2; CDR3aa: CASSLAMGPNYGYTF; CDR3nt: TGTGCCAGCAGCTTAGCGATGGGACCGAACTATGGCTACACCTTC
v_gene: TRBV7-8; abundance: -; d_gene: TRBD2; j_gene: TRBJ2-1; CDR3aa: CASSFGLAGMWGVNDKFF; CDR3nt: TGTGCCAGCAGCTTTGGGCTAGCGGGAATGTGGGGGGTTAATGATAAGTTCTTC
v_gene: TRBV28; abundance: -; d_gene: -; j_gene: TRBJ2-2; CDR3aa: CASSLWGHGNTGELFF; CDR3nt: TGTGCCAGCAGTTTATGGGGACATGGGAACACCGGGGAGCTGTTTTTT
v_gene: TRBV20-1; abundance: -; d_gene: -; j_gene: TRBJ2-1; CDR3aa: CSILGNNEQFF; CDR3nt: TGTAGTATTCTGGGCAACAATGAGCAGTTCTTC
v_gene: TRBV4-1; abundance: -; d_gene: -; j_gene: TRBJ2-3; CDR3aa: CASSQPIATDTQYF; CDR3nt: TGCGCCAGTAGCCAACCCATAGCGACAGATACGCAGTATTTT
v_gene: TRBV28; abundance: many; d_gene: -; j_gene: TRBJ1-1; CDR3aa: CATIGNTEAFF; CDR3nt: TGTGCCACGATCGGTAACACTGAAGCTTTCTTT
v_gene: TRBV7-2; abundance: -; d_gene: -; j_gene: TRBJ1-5; CDR3aa: CASSLDVSQLQHF; CDR3nt: TGTGCCAGCAGCTTAGACGTAAGTCAGCTCCAGCATTTT
v_gene: TRBV6-6; abundance: many; d_gene: -; j_gene: TRBJ2-7; CDR3aa: CASSSYRNHSSYEQYF; CDR3nt: TGTGCCAGCAGCTCGTACCGGAACCACAGCTCCTACGAGCAGTACTTC
v_gene: TRBV4-1; abundance: -; d_gene: -; j_gene: TRBJ1-1; CDR3aa: CASKQDLYRWNTEAFF; CDR3nt: TGCGCCAGCAAGCAAGATTTGTACAGGTGGAACACTGAAGCTTTCTTT
v_gene: TRBV7-3; abundance: -; d_gene: -; j_gene: TRBJ2-1; CDR3aa: CASSPDYRTISDEQFF; CDR3nt: TGTGCCAGCAGCCCGGACTACAGAACCATTAGCGATGAGCAGTTCTTC
v_gene: TRBV28; abundance: once; d_gene: -; j_gene: TRBJ1-2; CDR3aa: CASSLSTGDAYGYTF; CDR3nt: TGCGCCAGCAGTTTATCGACAGGAGACGCCTATGGCTACACCTTC
v_gene: TRBV20-1; abundance: -; d_gene: TRBD2; j_gene: TRBJ2-3; CDR3aa: CSVAREFGGGTDTQYF; CDR3nt: TGCAGTGTCGCGAGGGAGTTCGGGGGGGGCACAGATACGCAGTATTTT
v_gene: TRBV4-2; abundance: once; d_gene: -; j_gene: TRBJ1-1; CDR3aa: CASSQDGERGTEAFF; CDR3nt: TGTGCCAGCAGCCAAGACGGCGAGCGGGGGACTGAAGCTTTCTTT
v_gene: TRBV6-5; abundance: -; d_gene: -; j_gene: TRBJ2-3; CDR3aa: CASSQTGRDADTQYF; CDR3nt: TGTGCCAGCAGCCAGACAGGAAGGGACGCAGATACGCAGTATTTT
v_gene: TRBV6-2/TRBV6-3; abundance: -; d_gene: -; j_gene: TRBJ2-1; CDR3aa: CASNRPGPYNEQLF; CDR3nt: TGTGCCAGCAACCGGCCAGGTCCCTACAATGAGCAGCTCTTC
v_gene: TRBV6-1; abundance: -; d_gene: -; j_gene: TRBJ2-2; CDR3aa: CVSDPLADNTGELFF; CDR3nt: TGTGTCAGCGATCCGTTGGCTGATAACACCGGGGAGCTGTTCTTT
v_gene: TRBV29-1; abundance: -; d_gene: -; j_gene: TRBJ1-2; CDR3aa: CSIGRANYGYTF; CDR3nt: TGCAGCATTGGGCGGGCAAATTATGGCTACACCTTC
v_gene: TRBV5-4; abundance: -; d_gene: -; j_gene: TRBJ2-7; CDR3aa: CVSSFRADSSYEQYF; CDR3nt: TGTGTTAGCAGCTTCCGAGCGGACTCCTCCTACGAGCAGTACTTC
v_gene: TRBV12-3/TRBV12-4; abundance: -; d_gene: -; j_gene: TRBJ2-4; CDR3aa: CARKPTGGKNIQYF; CDR3nt: TGTGCCAGGAAGCCGACAGGCGGCAAAAACATTCAGTACTTC
v_gene: TRBV19; abundance: once; d_gene: -; j_gene: TRBJ2-7; CDR3aa: CASGIRAGHTYEQYF; CDR3nt: TGTGCCAGTGGTATTCGGGCGGGCCATACCTACGAGCAGTACTTC
v_gene: TRBV20-1; abundance: -; d_gene: -; j_gene: TRBJ2-3; CDR3aa: CSARDFRGTPGTQYF; CDR3nt: TGCAGTGCTAGAGATTTCCGGGGGACTCCTGGTACGCAGTATTTT
v_gene: TRBV6-5; abundance: once; d_gene: -; j_gene: TRBJ2-7; CDR3aa: CASRPGHHYEQYF; CDR3nt: TGTGCCAGCAGACCGGGACACCACTACGAGCAGTATTTC
v_gene: TRBV5-6; abundance: -; d_gene: -; j_gene: TRBJ2-5; CDR3aa: CASSSDKKARDTRQEAQYF; CDR3nt: TGTGCTAGCAGCTCGGACAAAAAGGCCCGGGACACCCGCCAAGAGGCCCAGTACTTC
v_gene: TRBV29-1; abundance: -; d_gene: -; j_gene: TRBJ2-1; CDR3aa: CSIDIKGNNEQFF; CDR3nt: TGCAGCATTGATATCAAGGGCAACAATGAGCAGTTCTTC
v_gene: TRBV6-1; abundance: once; d_gene: -; j_gene: TRBJ2-5; CDR3aa: CASSRCRAQYF; CDR3nt: TGTGCCAGCAGCAGATGTCGGGCCCAGTACTTC
v_gene: TRBV20-1; abundance: once; d_gene: TRBD2; j_gene: TRBJ2-2; CDR3aa: CSQLLMGGPPNTGELFF; CDR3nt: TGCAGCCAGTTACTAATGGGAGGGCCCCCGAACACCGGGGAGCTGTTTTTT
v_gene: TRBV4-1; abundance: -; d_gene: TRBD2; j_gene: TRBJ2-7; CDR3aa: CANSQLAGVLYEQYF; CDR3nt: TGCGCCAACAGCCAGTTAGCGGGAGTACTGTACGAGCAGTACTTC
v_gene: TRBV28; abundance: -; d_gene: -; j_gene: TRBJ1-6; CDR3aa: CASSLSGVSRLHF; CDR3nt: TGTGCCAGCAGTCTCTCAGGAGTTTCACGCCTCCACTTT
v_gene: TRBV28; abundance: -; d_gene: TRBD1; j_gene: TRBJ1-4; CDR3aa: CASSLGTANNEKLFF; CDR3nt: TGTGCCAGCAGCCTCGGGACAGCCAATAATGAAAAACTGTTTTTT
v_gene: TRBV11-1; abundance: large; d_gene: -; j_gene: TRBJ2-5; CDR3aa: CASSLGQPQETQYF; CDR3nt: TGTGCCAGCAGCCTGGGACAACCCCAAGAGACCCAGTACTTC
v_gene: TRBV20-1; abundance: -; d_gene: -; j_gene: TRBJ1-1; CDR3aa: CSTKGGRSDTEASF; CDR3nt: TGCAGTACAAAAGGGGGGCGTTCGGACACTGAAGCCTCCTTT
v_gene: TRBV4-2; abundance: -; d_gene: -; j_gene: TRBJ1-3; CDR3aa: CPSSQELQGLSGKTIYF; CDR3nt: TGTCCCAGCAGCCAAGAGTTGCAGGGCCTCTCTGGAAAGACCATATATTTT
v_gene: TRBV5-1; abundance: -; d_gene: -; j_gene: TRBJ2-3; CDR3aa: CASSLVGDTQYF; CDR3nt: TGCGCCAGCAGCTTGGTGGGAGATACGCAGTATTTT
v_gene: TRBV20-1; abundance: -; d_gene: TRBD1; j_gene: TRBJ2-2; CDR3aa: CSAPRPPGQGAPGVLFF; CDR3nt: TGTAGTGCACCCCGCCCCCCGGGACAGGGGGCCCCCGGGGTGCTGTTTTTT
v_gene: TRBV20-1; abundance: -; d_gene: -; j_gene: TRBJ2-1; CDR3aa: CSASFWGGYNEWFF; CDR3nt: TGCAGTGCTAGCTTCTGGGGAGGCTACAATGAGTGGTTCTTC
v_gene: TRBV11-2; abundance: -; d_gene: -; j_gene: TRBJ2-5; CDR3aa: CASSFIGETHYF; CDR3nt: TGTGCCAGCAGCTTTATAGGTGAGACCCATTACTTC
v_gene: TRBV5-1; abundance: -; d_gene: -; j_gene: TRBJ1-5; CDR3aa: CASGLGPNQPQHF; CDR3nt: TGCGCCAGCGGCTTGGGTCCGAATCAGCCCCAGCATTTT
v_gene: TRBV6-6; abundance: -; d_gene: -; j_gene: TRBJ1-5; CDR3aa: CATRPTTDQPQHF; CDR3nt: TGTGCTACCCGTCCTACTACCGATCAGCCCCAGCATTTT
v_gene: TRBV9; abundance: few; d_gene: -; j_gene: TRBJ2-1; CDR3aa: CVSSVDSYNEQFF; CDR3nt: TGTGTCAGCAGCGTGGACTCCTACAATGAGCAGTTCTTC
v_gene: TRBV7-9; abundance: many; d_gene: TRBD1; j_gene: TRBJ1-4; CDR3aa: CASSPGQVSTNEKLFF; CDR3nt: TGTGCCAGCAGCCCTGGACAGGTTTCAACTAATGAAAAACTGTTTTTT
v_gene: TRBV5-1; abundance: many; d_gene: -; j_gene: TRBJ2-3; CDR3aa: CASSLNPSRADTQYF; CDR3nt: TGCGCCAGCAGCCTGAATCCTTCGAGGGCAGATACGCAGTATTTT
v_gene: TRBV12-3/TRBV12-4; abundance: -; d_gene: -; j_gene: TRBJ2-5; CDR3aa: CVSSLPGAFESQYF; CDR3nt: TGTGTCAGCAGTTTACCTGGGGCTTTCGAGAGCCAGTACTTC
v_gene: TRBV12-3/TRBV12-4; abundance: few; d_gene: -; j_gene: TRBJ1-1; CDR3aa: CANKRDPLNIEAFF; CDR3nt: TGTGCCAACAAGAGGGACCCCTTGAACATTGAAGCTTTCTTT
v_gene: TRBV20-1; abundance: -; d_gene: -; j_gene: TRBJ1-1; CDR3aa: CRGEGGNTETFF; CDR3nt: TGCAGAGGGGAGGGAGGTAACACTGAAACTTTCTTT
v_gene: TRBV29-1; abundance: -; d_gene: -; j_gene: TRBJ2-7; CDR3aa: CSVVLALLGGYEEYF; CDR3nt: TGCAGCGTTGTCTTGGCGTTGCTAGGAGGCTACGAGGAATACTTC
v_gene: TRBV5-1; abundance: -; d_gene: -; j_gene: TRBJ2-2; CDR3aa: CASSLGGSGTGELSF; CDR3nt: TGCGCCAGCAGCTTGGGGGGGAGCGGCACCGGGGAGCTGTCTTTT
v_gene: TRBV20-1; abundance: few; d_gene: -; j_gene: TRBJ2-1; CDR3aa: CNARSPAYNEQFF; CDR3nt: TGCAATGCTAGATCTCCCGCATACAATGAGCAGTTCTTC
v_gene: TRBV11-1; abundance: -; d_gene: -; j_gene: TRBJ2-1; CDR3aa: CASSFGGSYNGLFF; CDR3nt: TGTGCTAGTAGCTTTGGGGGGTCCTACAATGGGCTGTTCTTC
v_gene: TRBV6-1; abundance: -; d_gene: -; j_gene: TRBJ1-5; CDR3aa: CANGEARQAPGPQHF; CDR3nt: TGTGCCAACGGTGAAGCTCGTCAGGCCCCAGGGCCCCAGCATTTT
v_gene: TRBV6-5; abundance: -; d_gene: -; j_gene: TRBJ2-1; CDR3aa: CTSRYYRRGGSYNEQFF; CDR3nt: TGTACCAGCCGTTACTACAGAAGGGGGGGCTCCTACAATGAGCAGTTCTTC